The entry that follows covers one TCR beta chain sequence. Its antigen is unidentified. The CDR3 is 15 residues long. J was trimmed by 5 bases and V by 5 bases; bases with no gene match: 12. CDR1 SEHNR and CDR2 FQNEAQ come from the germline V gene (reference sequence). The record originates from a study of identical twins. Broader study findings: Some out-of-frame alpha sequences were shared by twins, and these showed excess low generation probability. Analyses of zero insertions could be partly confounded by invariant MAIT and iNKT cells.

TCRdb reanalysed the 5' RACE reads using MiXCR and keeps one entry per CDR3 protein. Of 550,000 to 800,000 distinct CDR3 sequences listed, around 7.4% are singletons. These data are also associated with another study on yellow fever vaccine responses in identical twins. According to that study: Vaccine T cell responses of twins reportedly seemed partly convergent and partly personalized.

V is TRBV7-9 and J is TRBJ2-7; the match to TRBD2 covers 7 bases. Sequences were obtained from PBMCs. The sequence came from a woman younger than 35 in good health. The CDR3 loop is CASSPSGTTQHEQYF. CDR3 coding DNA: TGTGCCAGCAGCCCATCGGGGACTACCCAACACGAGCAGTACTTC.